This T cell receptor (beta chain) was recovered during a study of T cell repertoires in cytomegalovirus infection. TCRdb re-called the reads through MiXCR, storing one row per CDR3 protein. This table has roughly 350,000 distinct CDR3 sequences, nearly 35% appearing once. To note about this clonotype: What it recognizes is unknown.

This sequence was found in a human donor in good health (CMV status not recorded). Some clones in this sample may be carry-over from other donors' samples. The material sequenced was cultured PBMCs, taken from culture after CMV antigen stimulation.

The DNA for the CDR3 is TGTGCCAGCAGTTCCACCGGGAGGGCCATAACCTACGAGCAGTACTTC. This gives the protein CASSSTGRAITYEQYF. The chain employs TRBV27 and TRBJ2-7, with TRBD2 matching 8 bases. Looked up from germline, CDR1 is MNHEY and CDR2 is SMNVEV (reference sequence). Unmatched junction bases numbered 10, after V lost 4 bases and J lost 2 bases. The CDR3 runs 16 residues.